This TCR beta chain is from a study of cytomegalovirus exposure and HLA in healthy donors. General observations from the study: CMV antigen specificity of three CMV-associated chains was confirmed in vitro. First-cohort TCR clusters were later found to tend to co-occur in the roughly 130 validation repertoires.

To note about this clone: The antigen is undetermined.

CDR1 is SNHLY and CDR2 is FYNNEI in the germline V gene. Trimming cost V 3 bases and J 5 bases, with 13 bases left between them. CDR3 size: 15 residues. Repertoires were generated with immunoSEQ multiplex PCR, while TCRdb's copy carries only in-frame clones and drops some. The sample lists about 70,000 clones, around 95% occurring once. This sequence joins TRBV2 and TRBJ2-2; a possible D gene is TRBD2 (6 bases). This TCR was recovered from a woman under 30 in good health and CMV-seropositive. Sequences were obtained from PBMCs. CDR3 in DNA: TGTGCCAGCAGTGAGGGGGGAGATCATACCGGGGAGCTGTTTTTT. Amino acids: CASSEGGDHTGELFF. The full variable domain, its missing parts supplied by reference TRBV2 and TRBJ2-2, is EPEVTQTPSHQVTQMGQEVILRCVPISNHLYFYWYRQILGQKVEFLVSFYNNEISEKSEIFDDQFSVERPDGSNFTLKIRSTKLEDSAMYFCASSEGGDHTGELFFGEGSRLTVL.